This TCR beta chain was captured in a study of human T cells and chemical hapten exposure. Findings and limits, study-wide: A positive correlation with patch test score was found for PT1 expanded TCR counts.

MiXCR, applied by TCRdb to the RACE reads, yields one record per CDR3 protein. The table includes some 70,000 distinct CDR3 sequences, approximately 10% detected once. Trimming stripped 2 bases from V and 1 base from J, with 9 bases between. The CDR3 consists of 14 residues. Germline CDR1 and CDR2: KGHSH and LQKENI. This clonotype was observed a few times. Antigen: not known. Time point noted: pre-sensitization, week 0. The treatment is: therapeutic diphenylcyclopropenone sensitization with weekly scalp DPC. Only after blood had been drawn was each patch test applied. Here the sequenced sample was whole blood, taken in connection with sensitization to the hapten diphenylcyclopropenone (DPC). The TCR was taken from a woman aged 45 to 65 with alopecia areata. Some clones in this sample may be carry-over from other donors' samples. The chain joins TRBV18 to TRBJ2-7; D is unclear. The CDR3 region is CASSPSWASYEQYF. CDR3 in DNA: TGTGCCAGCTCACCATCGTGGGCGTCCTACGAGCAGTACTTC.